This T cell receptor (beta chain) stems from a study of follicular helper T cells after annual influenza vaccination. V was clipped by 4 bases and J by 5 bases; unmatched bases: 6. CDR3 length: 14 amino acids. Germline-derived CDR1 and CDR2 are SGHRS and YFSETQ. Comment on this clone: Its antigen is unidentified.

Sequencing used immunoSEQ multiplex PCR; TCRdb keeps in-frame clones, though not all of them. The data contain approximately 30,000 clones, roughly 80% of them seen just once; the ten biggest clones take up roughly 1.1%. Study findings and constraints: ICOS-CD38- cTfh most often held earlier Day 7 ICOS+CD38+ clones.

Sample time point: 2014-2015 season, pre-vaccination. Sorted blood CD4 subsets were sequenced before and after adults received seasonal inactivated influenza vaccine. Between about 35 and 110 mL of blood was drawn per time point. The specimen comprised CXCR5+ CD38- circulating T follicular helper cells from blood, sampled on the day of influenza vaccination. As for subset: circulating Tfh, non-naive CD4+CXCR5+PD-1+ (ICOS+CD38+ or ICOS-CD38-). This sequence joins TRBV5-1 and TRBJ2-5; TRBD2 matches at 9 bases. This receptor was obtained from an adult who received the influenza vaccine. CDR3 nucleotides: TGCGCCAGCAGCCTCTGGAGCGGGGGGGAGACCCAGTACTTC. It translates to CASSLWSGGETQYF.